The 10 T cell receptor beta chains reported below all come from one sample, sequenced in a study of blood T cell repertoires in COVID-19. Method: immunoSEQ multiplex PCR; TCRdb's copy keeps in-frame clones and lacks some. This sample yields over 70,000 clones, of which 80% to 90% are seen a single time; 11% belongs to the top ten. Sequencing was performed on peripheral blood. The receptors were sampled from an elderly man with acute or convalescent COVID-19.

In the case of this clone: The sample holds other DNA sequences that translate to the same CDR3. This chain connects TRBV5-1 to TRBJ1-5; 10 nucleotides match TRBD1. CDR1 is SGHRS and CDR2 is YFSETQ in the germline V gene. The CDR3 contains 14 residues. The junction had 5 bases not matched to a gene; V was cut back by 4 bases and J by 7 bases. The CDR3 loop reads CASSLGQGGQPQHF. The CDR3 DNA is TGCGCCAGCAGCCTCGGACAGGGGGGGCAGCCCCAGCATTTT.

The CDR3 DNA reads as TGCGCCAGCAGCGGGGGGACTAGAGGGGAGACCCAGTACTTC. Residues: CASSGGTRGETQYF. The rearrangement joins TRBV5-1 to TRBJ2-5; 8 nucleotides align to TRBD2. Germline CDR1 and CDR2: SGHRS and YFSETQ. This CDR3 has 14 residues. The V gene end was trimmed by 4 bases and the J gene end by 5 bases; junction bases not matched to a gene: 7. Variable domain in full (rest from reference TRBV5-1 and TRBJ2-5): KAGVTQTPRYLIKTRGQQVTLSCSPISGHRSVSWYQQTPGQGLQFLFEYFSETQRNKGNFPGRFSGRQFSNSRSEMNVSTLELGDSALYLCASSGGTRGETQYFGPGTRLLVL.

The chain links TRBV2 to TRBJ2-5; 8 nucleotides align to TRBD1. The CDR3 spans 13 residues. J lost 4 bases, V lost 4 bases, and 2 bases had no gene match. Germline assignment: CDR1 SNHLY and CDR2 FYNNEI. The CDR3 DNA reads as TGTGCCAGCAGTGGGGACAGGATAGAGACCCAGTACTTC. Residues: CASSGDRIETQYF.

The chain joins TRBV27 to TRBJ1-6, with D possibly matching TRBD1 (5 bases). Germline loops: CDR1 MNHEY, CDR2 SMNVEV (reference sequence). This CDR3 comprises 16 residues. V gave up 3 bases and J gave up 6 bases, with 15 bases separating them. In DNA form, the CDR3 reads TGTGCCAGCAGTTTGCCCCCGGGGACTTCTAATTCACCCCTCCACTTT. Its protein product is CASSLPPGTSNSPLHF.

CDR3 sequence (DNA): TGCAGTGCTAGTTGGACAGGGGAAAGCGGGGAGCTGTTTTTT. Its translation is CSASWTGESGELFF. This chain connects TRBV20-1 to TRBJ2-2; the match to TRBD1 covers 9 bases. The V segment lost 3 bases and the J segment 7 bases; nucleotides outside the gene matches: 6. CDR3 length equals 14 residues. Germline CDR1 and CDR2: DFQATT and SNEGSKA (reference sequence).

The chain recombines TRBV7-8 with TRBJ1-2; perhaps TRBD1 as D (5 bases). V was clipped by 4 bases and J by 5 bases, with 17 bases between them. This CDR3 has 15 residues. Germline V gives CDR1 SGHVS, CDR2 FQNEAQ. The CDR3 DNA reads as TGTGCCAGCAGCTCCTTTGGGGGGGAAAGATATGGCTACACCTTC. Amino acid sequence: CASSSFGGERYGYTF.

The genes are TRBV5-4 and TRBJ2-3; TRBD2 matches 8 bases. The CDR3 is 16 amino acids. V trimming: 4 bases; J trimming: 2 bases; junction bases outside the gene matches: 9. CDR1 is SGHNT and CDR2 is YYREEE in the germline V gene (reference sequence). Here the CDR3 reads CASSGRAGADTDTQYF. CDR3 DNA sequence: TGTGCCAGCAGCGGCCGAGCGGGGGCAGACACAGATACGCAGTATTTT.

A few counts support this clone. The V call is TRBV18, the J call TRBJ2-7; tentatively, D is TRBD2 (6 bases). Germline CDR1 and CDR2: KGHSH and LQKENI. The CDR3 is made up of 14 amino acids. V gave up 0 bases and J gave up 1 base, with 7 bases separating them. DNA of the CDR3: TGTGCCAGCTCACCACCGGGGAGGTCCTACGAGCAGTACTTC. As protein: CASSPPGRSYEQYF. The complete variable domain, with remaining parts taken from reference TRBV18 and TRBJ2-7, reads NAGVMQNPRHLVRRRGQEARLRCSPMKGHSHVYWYRQLPEEGLKFMVYLQKENIIDESGMPKERFSAEFPKEGPSILRIQQVVRGDSAAYFCASSPPGRSYEQYFGPGTRLTVT.

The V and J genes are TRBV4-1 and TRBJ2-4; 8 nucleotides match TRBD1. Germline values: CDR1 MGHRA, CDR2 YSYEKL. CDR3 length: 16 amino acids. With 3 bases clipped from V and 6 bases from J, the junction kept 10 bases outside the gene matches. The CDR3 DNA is TGCGCCAGCAGCCATCCAGTCAGGGGGCGGGGAAACATTCAGTACTTC. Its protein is CASSHPVRGRGNIQYF.

For the CDR3, the DNA is TGTGCCAGCAGCCGTTCAAGCGGGACCCAGTACTTC. It yields the protein CASSRSSGTQYF. The chain recombines TRBV14 with TRBJ2-5, with D tentatively TRBD2 (5 bases). V was cut by 4 bases and J by 7 bases, with 10 bases left in between. The CDR3 is 12 amino acids. CDR1 is SGHDN, CDR2 FVKESK, per germline.